This T cell receptor (beta chain) was recorded in a study of T cells in Graves' hyperthyroidism and ophthalmopathy. Background on the study: Peripheral blood samples were taken at initial diagnosis, prior to any treatment. General study points: Ophthalmopathy was predicted by the model a median of 6.5 months ahead of onset. A 13 V-J model separated ophthalmopathy from stable hyperthyroidism.

TCR beta CDR3 region amplification was performed from RNA transcripts. RT-PCR in the first round (using the HTBI primer set) targeted the TCR CDR3. A single record per CDR3 protein comes from TCRdb applying MiXCR to the multiplex PCR reads. The sample holds roughly 700,000 distinct CDR3 sequences, 35% seen once. Looked up from germline, CDR1 is SEHNR and CDR2 is FQNEAQ (reference sequence). There are 14 residues in the CDR3. Between the trimmed V and J ends, which lost 4 bases and 4 bases, there was a span of 13 bases. As concerns this clonotype: Its antigen remains unidentified.

The source of the PBMCs was over 8.5 ml of fresh peripheral blood. This receptor was taken from a middle-aged woman with Graves' hyperthyroidism. The V call is TRBV7-9, the J call TRBJ1-2; D gene ambiguous. Material: blood. In DNA, the CDR3 is TGTGCCAGCAGCTCGCAGGCCACCGGCTATGGCTACACCTTC. This translates into CASSSQATGYGYTF.